This entry lists 12 T cell receptor beta chains sequenced from one sample in a study of blood T cell repertoires in COVID-19. TCRdb's copy holds only in-frame clones and misses some; the assay was immunoSEQ multiplex PCR. The sample has 150,000 to 190,000 clones; 76% are singletons. The sample comprised peripheral blood. The origin of the receptors is a woman aged 80 or over with acute or convalescent COVID-19.

This clone was seen only a few times. The chain combines TRBV9 with TRBJ1-6, with a weak D call TRBD1 (6 bases). CDR1 and CDR2 from the germline V gene are SGDLS and YYNGEE. This CDR3 is 16 amino acids long. Trimming stripped 3 bases from V and 0 bases from J, with 10 bases between. CDR3 coding DNA: TGTGCCAGCAGCGACAGGGCTAGCTCCTATAATTCACCCCTCCACTTT. Protein: CASSDRASSYNSPLHF. Combining the CDR3 with reference TRBV9 and TRBJ1-6 gives the whole variable domain DSGVTQTPKHLITATGQRVTLRCSPRSGDLSVYWYQQSLDQGLQFLIQYYNGEERAKGNILERFSAQQFPDLHSELNLSSLELGDSALYFCASSDRASSYNSPLHFGNGTRLTVT.

This chain uses TRBV4-2 with TRBJ2-2; 7 bases are shared with TRBD1. The CDR3 has 16 amino acids. Unmatched junction bases numbered 7, after V lost 3 bases and J lost 3 bases. From germline, CDR1 is LGHNA and CDR2 YNFKEQ. The DNA of the CDR3 is TGTGCCAGCAGCCACCACAGGGGAGCGGACACCGGGGAGCTGTTTTTT. Translating it yields CASSHHRGADTGELFF.

V usage is TRBV2 and J usage is TRBJ2-3, with D perhaps matching TRBD2 (6 bases). Trimming left V 7 bases short and J 1 base short, with 15 bases between. The CDR3 loop spans 15 amino acids. From germline, CDR1 is SNHLY and CDR2 FYNNEI. Here the CDR3 DNA reads TGTGCCAGCACCTTGCTTGGCGGGGGCACAGATACGCAGTATTTT. Protein: CASTLLGGGTDTQYF. The variable domain in full, with the rest retrieved from reference TRBV2 and TRBJ2-3, is EPEVTQTPSHQVTQMGQEVILRCVPISNHLYFYWYRQILGQKVEFLVSFYNNEISEKSEIFDDQFSVERPDGSNFTLKIRSTKLEDSAMYFCASTLLGGGTDTQYFGPGTRLTVL.

This clone has a handful of counts. The chain employs TRBV5-4 and TRBJ2-2; the match to TRBD2 covers 7 bases. V gave up 0 bases and J gave up 7 bases; unmatched junction bases: 15. From germline, CDR1 is SGHNT and CDR2 YYREEE (reference sequence). This CDR3 spans 18 amino acids. This CDR3 reads CASSLGDKAGRRNGELFF. Written as DNA, the CDR3 is TGTGCCAGCAGCTTGGGCGATAAAGCGGGGCGTCGGAACGGGGAGCTGTTTTTT.

This clone was seen at least ten times. This rearrangement joins TRBV7-2 to TRBJ1-2; the D gene is possibly TRBD1 (5 bases). Germline values: CDR1 SGHTA, CDR2 FQGNSA. V shed 5 bases and J shed 2 bases, with 12 bases lying between them. This CDR3 is 14 amino acids long. The CDR3 is CASSPHGQNYGYTF. The CDR3 DNA reads TGTGCCAGCAGCCCCCACGGACAAAACTATGGCTACACCTTC.

The chain combines TRBV5-1 with TRBJ1-1; 7 bases match TRBD1. V dropped 0 bases and J dropped 1; count of bases not matched to a gene: 0. Germline lookup yields CDR1 SGHRS and CDR2 YFSETQ. CDR3 length: 14 residues. Here the CDR3 reads CASSLGTGNTEAFF. CDR3 DNA sequence: TGCGCCAGCAGCTTGGGGACAGGGAACACTGAAGCTTTCTTT.

The rearrangement links TRBV5-1 to TRBJ2-1; 7 bases are shared with TRBD1. The CDR3 covers 13 residues. Germline CDR1 and CDR2: SGHRS and YFSETQ. The junction had 3 bases not matched to a gene; V was cut back by 4 bases and J by 5 bases. The CDR3 reads CASSRTGDNEQFF. CDR3 sequence (DNA): TGCGCCAGCAGCCGCACAGGGGACAATGAGCAGTTCTTC. The entire variable domain, with the rest obtained from reference TRBV5-1 and TRBJ2-1, is as follows: KAGVTQTPRYLIKTRGQQVTLSCSPISGHRSVSWYQQTPGQGLQFLFEYFSETQRNKGNFPGRFSGRQFSNSRSEMNVSTLELGDSALYLCASSRTGDNEQFFGPGTRLTVL.

DNA for the CDR3: TGTGCCAGCAGCCAAGATTATGGTAGCGGGAGATCCTACAATGAGCAGTTCTTC. It specifies CASSQDYGSGRSYNEQFF. The genes are TRBV14 and TRBJ2-1; 9 bases align to TRBD2. J lost 1 base, V lost 0 bases, and 7 bases had no gene match. CDR1 and CDR2 from the germline V gene are SGHDN and FVKESK. CDR3 size: 18 residues.

The chain employs TRBV7-9 and TRBJ2-7, with 9 positions matching TRBD1. The CDR3 is 15 amino acids. Germline V gene lookup returns CDR1 SEHNR and CDR2 FQNEAQ (reference sequence). The junction had 9 bases not matched to a gene; V was cut back by 7 bases and J by 2 bases. CDR3 protein: CASNRPGQGTYEQYF. In DNA, the CDR3 is TGTGCCAGCAACCGCCCGGGACAGGGAACCTACGAGCAGTACTTC.

The chain combines TRBV9 with TRBJ1-2; 9 nucleotides line up with TRBD1. CDR3 length equals 17 residues. With 0 bases clipped from V and 4 bases from J, the junction kept 10 bases outside the gene matches. Germline V gives CDR1 SGDLS, CDR2 YYNGEE. The chain's CDR3 is CASSVALGQGSSYGYTF. In DNA form, the CDR3 reads TGTGCCAGCAGCGTAGCTTTGGGACAGGGCTCAAGCTATGGCTACACCTTC.

The CDR3 DNA reads TGTGCCATCAGTGAGTCTGCGGTGATAGCCAAAAACATTCAGTACTTC. It encodes CAISESAVIAKNIQYF. The V and J genes are TRBV10-3 and TRBJ2-4, with D unresolved. The germline V gene has CDR1 ENHRY and CDR2 SYGVKD. This CDR3 comprises 16 residues. V lost 0 bases, J lost 0 bases, and 9 bases lay in between.

This CDR3 is CASSLVPGPGNQPQHF. As DNA, the CDR3 is TGCGCCAGCAGCTTGGTTCCAGGGCCCGGCAATCAGCCCCAGCATTTT. The genes are TRBV5-1 and TRBJ1-5; D may be TRBD1 (5 bases). Germline V CDR1 and CDR2: SGHRS, YFSETQ. V lost 0 bases, J lost 2 bases, and 12 bases lay in between. The CDR3 contains 16 residues.